Each of the 32 T cell receptor beta chains below was sequenced from the same sample in a study of T-cell memory formation after mild COVID-19. MiXCR was run by TCRdb on the 5' RACE reads, yielding one entry per CDR3 protein. Among about 350,000 distinct CDR3 sequences listed, roughly 13% were seen once. Material: PBMCs or a T cell subset sorted from them (not recorded which). Source of these receptors: a man aged 18 to 30 who had mild COVID-19 (a few samples of this study predate the infection). Cell type and time point are not known.

This chain links TRBV5-1 with TRBJ2-5, with 8 bases fitting TRBD2. Germline V gives CDR1 SGHRS, CDR2 YFSETQ. This CDR3 spans 17 amino acids. J lost 3 bases, V lost 0 bases, and 10 bases had no gene match. The CDR3 DNA reads as TGCGCCAGCAGCTTGGTCGGGCCCAGCGGGGGCAAAGAGACCCAGTACTTC. Translated: CASSLVGPSGGKETQYF.

This clonotype was observed a few times. The rearrangement joins TRBV18 to TRBJ1-4, with no clear D. V lost 3 bases, J lost 10 bases, and 15 bases lay in between. Germline-derived CDR1 and CDR2 are KGHSH and LQKENI. The CDR3 extends over 14 amino acids. CDR3: CASSPGQVPGKLFF. The CDR3 region has the DNA TGTGCCAGCTCACCTGGGCAGGTACCTGGAAAACTGTTTTTT.

This clonotype has ten or more counts. The genes are TRBV5-1 and TRBJ1-2, with D tentatively TRBD1 (5 bases). CDR1 SGHRS and CDR2 YFSETQ come from the germline V gene. With 4 bases removed from V and 6 bases from J, the gap between germline ends came to 19 bases. The CDR3 is made up of 15 amino acids. CDR3 in amino acids: CASSPLGGTDHGYTF. The DNA of the CDR3 is TGCGCCAGCAGCCCCCTCGGTGGGACCGACCATGGCTACACCTTC.

The V call is TRBV30, the J call TRBJ2-5, with 8 bases aligning to TRBD2. This CDR3 region has 15 residues. After removal of 0 bases from V and 0 bases from J, the junction contained 3 bases not matched to a gene. Germline lookup yields CDR1 GTSNPN and CDR2 SVGIG (reference sequence). DNA of the CDR3: TGTGCCTGGAGTGTACGACTAGCGCACCAAGAGACCCAGTACTTC. Translation gives CAWSVRLAHQETQYF.

A few counts support this clonotype. This chain joins TRBV4-1 and TRBJ2-1; D unresolved. The germline CDR1 and CDR2 sequences are MGHRA and YSYEKL. The CDR3 contains 15 residues. The V and J ends lost 3 bases and 2 bases respectively, with 11 bases between them. CDR3 sequence (DNA): TGCGCCAGCAGCCATCTGGCTGGGGCCTACAATGAGCAGTTCTTC. Encoded protein: CASSHLAGAYNEQFF.

This clonotype was seen a few times. V and J are TRBV7-6 and TRBJ2-1; 7 bases align to TRBD2. This CDR3 is built from 16 residues. Trimming took 5 bases from V and 4 from J; bases not matched to a gene: 11. The germline gives CDR1 SGHVS, CDR2 FNYEAQ. The CDR3 nucleotides read TGTGCCAGCAGCCAGGAGGTGTCGGGGGGATACAATGAGCAGTTCTTC. This translates into CASSQEVSGGYNEQFF.

The V call is TRBV7-9, the J call TRBJ2-3; no definite D call. The V gene's germline CDR1 is SEHNR and CDR2 FQNEAQ (reference sequence). Trimming removed 3 bases from V and 2 bases from J, with 12 bases in between. The CDR3 is made up of 15 amino acids. CDR3 DNA sequence: TGTGCCAGCAGCTTTCCCTACCTCCCCACAGATACGCAGTATTTT. It yields the protein CASSFPYLPTDTQYF.

In its sample, this clonotype was seen many times. The chain carries TRBV7-2 and TRBJ2-2; no definite D call. Germline V gene sequence: CDR1 SGHTA, CDR2 FQGNSA. The CDR3 runs 15 residues. V was pared by 4 bases and J by 4 bases, with 13 bases between. The CDR3 sequence: CASSSTGRFTGELFF. The CDR3 DNA follows: TGTGCCAGCAGCTCAACGGGCCGTTTCACCGGGGAGCTGTTTTTT.

The chain recombines TRBV18 with TRBJ1-2, with D unclear. V gave up 3 bases and J gave up 6 bases, with 11 bases separating them. Germline V gene lookup returns CDR1 KGHSH and CDR2 LQKENI. The CDR3 extends over 13 amino acids. DNA of the CDR3: TGTGCCAGCTCACCCCTGGCAGGCGATGGCTACACCTTC. Protein product: CASSPLAGDGYTF.

This clonotype was counted a few times. V and J are TRBV29-1 and TRBJ1-2; D is perhaps TRBD1 (5 bases). The CDR3 runs 15 residues. The ends were cut back, 3 bases at V and 4 bases at J, with 18 bases in the middle. Germline V CDR1 and CDR2: SQVTM, ANQGSEA. The CDR3 region has the DNA TGCAGCGTTGACCTCGGGCAGGGACTAAGCTATGGCTACACCTTC. Its translation is CSVDLGQGLSYGYTF.

V usage is TRBV20-1 and J usage is TRBJ2-3; tentatively, D is TRBD2 (6 bases). The CDR3 is 14 residues long. Trimming took off 3 bases at V and 1 base at J, with 11 bases between the two ends. Germline assignment: CDR1 DFQATT and CDR2 SNEGSKA (reference sequence). This chain's CDR3 is CSARGGLGTDTQYF. In DNA, the CDR3 is TGCAGTGCTAGGGGGGGACTCGGCACAGATACGCAGTATTTT.

The V and J genes are TRBV7-3 and TRBJ2-5; D tentatively fits TRBD1 or TRBD2 (5 bases each). Germline V gene sequence: CDR1 SGHTA, CDR2 FQGTGA. The CDR3 runs to 15 residues. Trimming removed 5 bases at V and 3 bases at J, with 16 bases between. CDR3 coding DNA: TGTGCCAGCAGCACCTTGGCCGGGACGAAAGAGACCCAGTACTTC. It encodes CASSTLAGTKETQYF.

In this sample, this clonotype turned up many times. This CDR3 reads CASSSQTGNSPLHF. Written as DNA, the CDR3 is TGCGCCAGCAGCTCCCAGACAGGGAATTCACCCCTCCACTTT. This sequence joins TRBV5-1 and TRBJ1-6; 7 bases agree with TRBD1. Germline lookup yields CDR1 SGHRS and CDR2 YFSETQ. The CDR3 totals 14 residues. Trimming removed 3 bases from V and 7 bases from J; junction bases left unmatched: 4.

The chain joins TRBV6-2 or TRBV6-3 to TRBJ1-2; D uncertain. With 5 bases removed from V and 11 bases from J, the gap between germline ends came to 15 bases. CDR3 length: 12 amino acids. CDR1 and CDR2 from the germline V gene are MNHEY and SVGEGT. The chain's CDR3 is CASSPLTFGYTF. CDR3 DNA: TGTGCCAGCAGTCCGTTGACCTTCGGATACACCTTC.

The chain links TRBV19 to TRBJ2-5; D is possibly TRBD1 or TRBD2 (5 bases each). The V gene lost 1 base and the J gene lost 5 bases, with 8 bases spanning the gap. The CDR3 extends over 13 amino acids. CDR1 is LNHDA and CDR2 is SQIVND in the germline V gene (reference sequence). The CDR3 region is CASSIARDETQYF. CDR3 DNA: TGTGCCAGTAGTATAGCCAGGGACGAGACCCAGTACTTC.

The chain combines TRBV7-9 with TRBJ1-1; 7 bases align to TRBD1. The CDR3 has 12 residues. Trimming cost V 5 bases and J 9 bases; bases outside gene matches: 6. The germline V gene encodes CDR1 SEHNR and CDR2 FQNEAQ (reference sequence). The CDR3 sequence: CASSRQGGQAFF. For the CDR3, the DNA is TGTGCCAGCAGCCGGCAAGGGGGCCAAGCTTTCTTT.

The rearrangement links TRBV20-1 to TRBJ2-3; 10 bases align to TRBD1. In germline, CDR1 is DFQATT, CDR2 SNEGSKA (reference sequence). There are 13 residues in the CDR3. Trimming cost V 6 bases and J 5 bases; bases outside gene matches: 5. CDR3 DNA sequence: TGCAGTGCCGCGACAGGGGGCCGAGATACGCAGTATTTT. Residues: CSAATGGRDTQYF.

The gene calls are TRBV7-9 and TRBJ1-2; D possibly corresponds to TRBD1 (5 bases). Trimming stripped 3 bases from V and 4 bases from J, with 12 bases between. The CDR3 runs to 14 residues. CDR1 and CDR2 from the germline V gene are SEHNR and FQNEAQ (reference sequence). The chain's CDR3 is CASSFRDGVYGYTF. The CDR3 bases are TGTGCCAGCAGCTTCAGGGACGGGGTCTATGGCTACACCTTC. The full variable domain, in which reference TRBV7-9 and TRBJ1-2 provide the parts outside the CDR3, is DTGVSQNPRHKITKRGQNVTFRCDPISEHNRLYWYRQTLGQGPEFLTYFQNEAQLEKSRLLSDRFSAERPKGSFSTLEIQRTEQGDSAMYLCASSFRDGVYGYTFGSGTRLTVV.

Many counts were recorded for this clonotype. The genes are TRBV7-2 and TRBJ2-5; the match to TRBD2 covers 7 bases. Germline V gene sequence: CDR1 SGHTA, CDR2 FQGNSA. The length of the CDR3 is 14 residues. Germline trimming cut 1 base from V and 5 bases from J; bases unmatched to any gene: 4. The DNA for the CDR3 is TGTGCCAGCAGCTTAGTATACGGGGGGGAGACCCAGTACTTC. It is translated as CASSLVYGGETQYF. Looking up the rest from reference TRBV7-2 and TRBJ2-5 gives the full variable domain: GAGVSQSPSNKVTEKGKDVELRCDPISGHTALYWYRQSLGQGLEFLIYFQGNSAPDKSGLPSDRFSAERTGGSVSTLTIQRTQQEDSAVYLCASSLVYGGETQYFGPGTRLLVL.

This clonotype has more than one count but fewer than ten. The V and J genes are TRBV7-9 and TRBJ1-3; 7 bases are a match to TRBD1. Germline V gene data show CDR1 as SEHNR and CDR2 as FQNEAQ (reference sequence). The CDR3 runs to 13 residues. Unmatched junction bases numbered 6, after V lost 5 bases and J lost 8 bases. Written as DNA, the CDR3 is TGTGCCAGCAGCATCGGACAGGTTGACACCATATATTTT. As protein: CASSIGQVDTIYF.

This chain links TRBV4-1 with TRBJ2-6; 7 bases are shared with TRBD2. Germline V CDR1 and CDR2: MGHRA, YSYEKL. With 5 bases clipped from V and 0 bases from J, the junction kept 10 bases outside the gene matches. The CDR3 has 18 amino acids. The CDR3 protein is CASSSGGDYVSGANVLTF. For the CDR3, the DNA is TGCGCCAGCAGCTCTGGGGGGGACTATGTCTCTGGGGCCAACGTCCTGACTTTC.

This clonotype was seen at least ten times. The J gene is TRBJ2-3, the V gene TRBV6-5; 10 bases match TRBD2. This CDR3 has 16 residues. The trim removed 1 base at V and 4 bases at J, leaving 5 bases unmatched. The germline V gene has CDR1 MNHEY and CDR2 SVGAGI. The CDR3 nucleotides read TGTGCCAGCAGTTACTTTCCTAGCGGGGGTCCAGATACGCAGTATTTT. Amino acids: CASSYFPSGGPDTQYF.

The J gene is TRBJ1-1, the V gene TRBV24-1; D not resolved. This CDR3 is built from 13 residues. CDR1 is KGHDR and CDR2 is SFDVKD in the germline V gene. The V end was cut by 3 bases, the J end by 4 bases, with 8 bases between. The DNA of the CDR3 is TGTGCCACCAGTGATCGAGGGTCCACTGAAGCTTTCTTT. Its protein product is CATSDRGSTEAFF.

The rearrangement joins TRBV9 to TRBJ2-5; D not resolved. V was pared by 4 bases and J by 0 bases, with 13 bases between. The CDR3 spans 15 residues. Looked up from germline, CDR1 is SGDLS and CDR2 is YYNGEE. The CDR3 DNA reads as TGTGCCAGCAGCCCCGCCGAAATGTACCAAGAGACCCAGTACTTC. It specifies CASSPAEMYQETQYF.

This clonotype was observed a few times. The chain links TRBV19 to TRBJ1-6; D gene ambiguous. Germline V gives CDR1 LNHDA, CDR2 SQIVND (reference sequence). The V end lost 9 bases, the J end lost 5 bases, and 11 bases lay between the germline ends. The CDR3 is 13 residues long. The CDR3 sequence: CARGSGNNSPLHF. DNA of the CDR3: TGTGCCAGGGGATCCGGGAATAATTCACCCCTCCACTTT.

The gene calls are TRBV3-1 and TRBJ1-5; D perhaps matches TRBD1 (6 bases). This CDR3 spans 14 amino acids. The germline V and J ends were trimmed by 4 bases and 10 bases, with 17 bases remaining between them. Per germline, CDR1 LGHDT and CDR2 YNNKEL (reference sequence). The CDR3 region is CASSLGQSVFPQHF. The CDR3 DNA reads as TGTGCCAGCAGCCTTGGACAGTCTGTTTTTCCCCAGCATTTT.

This clonotype was found a few times. The chain has TRBV4-1 and TRBJ1-5, with D perhaps TRBD1 (6 bases). Germline CDR1 reads MGHRA; CDR2 reads YSYEKL. This CDR3 has 12 residues. Deletions cut 2 bases from V and 9 bases from J, with 8 bases between. CDR3 region: CASSQTGSPQHF. The CDR3 DNA reads TGCGCCAGCAGCCAAACAGGGTCGCCCCAGCATTTT.

V usage is TRBV5-5 and J usage is TRBJ1-5, with unresolved D. Trimming took off 4 bases at V and 6 bases at J, with 14 bases between the two ends. Germline CDR1 is SGHKS and CDR2 is YYEKEE (reference sequence). The CDR3 loop spans 14 amino acids. DNA for the CDR3: TGTGCCAGCAGCCCCGGGTTGTCAAGTCAGCCCCAGCATTTT. Translation: CASSPGLSSQPQHF.

In this sample, this clonotype turned up many times. V and J are TRBV12-3 or TRBV12-4 and TRBJ2-3; the match to TRBD1 covers 11 bases. The CDR3 consists of 16 residues. Trimming took 6 bases from V and 0 from J; bases not matched to a gene: 5. The CDR3 sequence: CASRSGTGGSTDTQYF. The CDR3 nucleotides read TGTGCCAGCAGATCCGGGACAGGGGGGAGCACAGATACGCAGTATTTT.

This sequence joins TRBV12-3 or TRBV12-4 and TRBJ1-2; possibly TRBD1 for D (6 bases). CDR3 length equals 15 residues. Trimming stripped 5 bases from V and 2 bases from J, with 15 bases between. This chain's CDR3 is CASSLTNRGNYGYTF. Here the CDR3 DNA reads TGTGCCAGCAGTCTTACGAATAGGGGGAACTATGGCTACACCTTC.

This clonotype was found once. The chain employs TRBV2 and TRBJ1-2; the match to TRBD1 covers 7 bases. The germline gives CDR1 SNHLY, CDR2 FYNNEI. This CDR3 has 13 amino acids. The junction had 7 bases not matched to a gene; V was cut back by 4 bases and J by 8 bases. This CDR3 is CASSATGSGGYTF. The CDR3 DNA reads as TGTGCCAGCAGTGCGACAGGGTCGGGGGGCTACACCTTC.

This clonotype was detected only once. This chain links TRBV7-9 with TRBJ2-1; no reliable D call. This CDR3 comprises 12 residues. Trimming removed 0 bases at V and 7 bases at J, with 4 bases between. Germline CDR1 reads SEHNR; CDR2 reads FQNEAQ (reference sequence). CDR3 nucleotide sequence: TGTGCCAGCAGCTTAGCGATGAATGAGCAGTTCTTC. Encoded protein: CASSLAMNEQFF. The full variable domain, with the rest looked up from reference TRBV7-9 and TRBJ2-1, is DTGVSQNPRHKITKRGQNVTFRCDPISEHNRLYWYRQTLGQGPEFLTYFQNEAQLEKSRLLSDRFSAERPKGSFSTLEIQRTEQGDSAMYLCASSLAMNEQFFGPGTRLTVL.